The 18 T cell receptor beta chains below come from one sample, sequenced in a study of T cell changes during pregnancy in multiple sclerosis. Sequencing was performed with immunoSEQ multiplex PCR; in TCRdb, only in-frame clones are kept and a portion is missing. The sample shows fewer than 20,000 clones, roughly 96% of them seen only once. Sequenced here: peripheral blood, sampled in the third trimester of pregnancy. These receptors all come from a female donor with multiple sclerosis, enrolled in a pregnancy study.

This sequence joins TRBV7-2 and TRBJ2-7; TRBD1 aligns across 9 bases. The V gene's germline CDR1 is SGHTA and CDR2 FQGNSA. V lost 1 base and J lost 4; bases outside the gene matches: 2. There are 14 residues in the CDR3. CDR3 region: CASSLGDREYEQYF. DNA for the CDR3: TGTGCCAGCAGCTTAGGGGACAGGGAATACGAGCAGTACTTC.

This clone appeared a single time. J is TRBJ2-7 and V is TRBV7-2; maybe TRBD1 (6 bases). CDR1 is SGHTA, CDR2 FQGNSA, per germline. The CDR3 runs 15 residues. V lost 1 base and J lost 7, with 17 bases in between. The CDR3 DNA reads as TGTGCCAGCAGCTTAGGGATTTCAGGGGCCGCAGAGCAGTACTTC. Residues: CASSLGISGAAEQYF.

The chain carries TRBV7-9 and TRBJ2-1, with 11 bases that match TRBD2. The V and J ends lost 1 base and 7 bases, in that order; junction bases with no gene match: 6. Germline V gene lookup returns CDR1 SEHNR and CDR2 FQNEAQ (reference sequence). This CDR3 spans 16 amino acids. The CDR3 DNA reads as TGTGCCAGCAGCTTAGTTACTAGCGGGGGCCGGAATGAGCAGTTCTTC. This sequence encodes CASSLVTSGGRNEQFF.

The chain couples TRBV14 to TRBJ2-2; D perhaps matches TRBD1 (6 bases). The V end was cut by 1 base, the J end by 4 bases, with 16 bases between. Germline values: CDR1 SGHDN, CDR2 FVKESK. The CDR3 contains 17 residues. The CDR3 here is CASSQVGQGYGTGELFF. In DNA form, the CDR3 reads TGTGCCAGCAGCCAAGTTGGCCAGGGGTATGGCACCGGGGAGCTGTTTTTT.

The CDR3 protein is CASSQGRGSTDTQYF. For the CDR3, the DNA is TGTGCCAGCTCCCAAGGGCGGGGGAGCACAGATACGCAGTATTTT. The chain carries TRBV6-4 and TRBJ2-3; 7 positions agree with TRBD2. This CDR3 spans 15 amino acids. CDR1 and CDR2 (germline): MRHNA, SNTAGT. Trimming removed 8 bases from V and 0 bases from J; junction bases left unmatched: 8.

This clone was detected once. This sequence joins TRBV6-9 and TRBJ1-2, with 10 bases matching TRBD1. The ends lost 6 bases at V and 7 bases at J; junction bases unmatched: 5. Germline assignment: CDR1 MNHGY and CDR2 SVAAGI. CDR3 length equals 13 residues. CDR3 bases: TGTGCCAGCAGGGGACAGGGGTTTGGTGGCTACACCTTC. Amino acids: CASRGQGFGGYTF.

The CDR3 loop reads CASSIVVADYEQYF. CDR3 DNA sequence: TGTGCCAGTAGTATCGTTGTAGCCGATTACGAGCAGTACTTC. The rearrangement links TRBV19 to TRBJ2-7, with D unclear. This CDR3 is built from 14 residues. Germline V lookup: CDR1 LNHDA, CDR2 SQIVND (reference sequence). Trimming left V 3 bases short and J 4 bases short, with 13 bases between.

This chain connects TRBV2 to TRBJ1-1; unclear D gene. The germline V gene encodes CDR1 SNHLY and CDR2 FYNNEI. Trimming shortened V by 5 bases and J by 13 bases, and 20 bases separated the two germline ends. CDR3 length: 13 amino acids. The CDR3 region has the DNA TGTGCCAGCAGTTGGGCTGAGATGGCTGAGGGTTTCTTT. It yields the protein CASSWAEMAEGFF.

The gene calls are TRBV25-1 and TRBJ1-5, with 8 bases identical to TRBD1. The CDR3 consists of 15 residues. In germline, CDR1 is MGHDK, CDR2 SYGVNS. V gave up 3 bases and J gave up 3 bases; unmatched junction bases: 4. CDR3 residues: CASSESGGPNQPQHF. Written as DNA, the CDR3 is TGTGCCAGCAGTGAGTCAGGGGGCCCCAATCAGCCCCAGCATTTT.

This rearrangement joins TRBV6-5 to TRBJ2-1; TRBD2 matches 9 bases. The V gene's germline CDR1 is MNHEY and CDR2 SVGAGI. Trimming took 5 bases from V and 15 from J; bases not matched to a gene: 8. The CDR3 has 12 amino acids. The DNA for the CDR3 is TGTGCCAGCAGTCGGGGGGGACTAGCTCCGTTCTTC. It codes for CASSRGGLAPFF.

V is TRBV6-1 and J is TRBJ2-1; TRBD1 aligns across 12 bases. The CDR3 loop spans 14 amino acids. V lost 6 bases to trimming and J lost 9 bases; unmatched junction nucleotides: 6. Per germline, CDR1 MNHNS and CDR2 SASEGT. The CDR3 is CASRGGTGGGEQFF. CDR3 bases: TGTGCCAGCAGGGGTGGGACAGGGGGCGGTGAGCAGTTCTTC.

This sequence joins TRBV27 and TRBJ2-7; 14 nucleotides line up with TRBD2. CDR1 and CDR2 from the germline V gene are MNHEY and SMNVEV (reference sequence). Trimming cost V 8 bases and J 2 bases; bases outside gene matches: 11. This CDR3 has 17 residues. Here the CDR3 reads CASLGTSGSGVPYEQYF. In nucleotides, the CDR3 is TGTGCCAGCCTTGGGACTAGCGGGAGTGGCGTACCCTACGAGCAGTACTTC.

The gene calls are TRBV2 and TRBJ1-2; 10 bases line up with TRBD1. The germline gives CDR1 SNHLY, CDR2 FYNNEI. Germline trimming cut 5 bases from V and 4 bases from J; bases unmatched to any gene: 7. There are 15 residues in the CDR3. The DNA of the CDR3 is TGTGCCAGCAGTCCGACAGGGGGCTTAGGCTATGGCTACACCTTC. Translation: CASSPTGGLGYGYTF. Full variable domain (rest looked up from reference TRBV2 and TRBJ1-2): EPEVTQTPSHQVTQMGQEVILRCVPISNHLYFYWYRQILGQKVEFLVSFYNNEISEKSEIFDDQFSVERPDGSNFTLKIRSTKLEDSAMYFCASSPTGGLGYGYTFGSGTRLTVV.

J is TRBJ2-1 and V is TRBV2; D may be TRBD2 (5 bases). Germline CDR1 is SNHLY and CDR2 is FYNNEI. Trimming removed 3 bases from V and 1 base from J, with 10 bases in between. CDR3 length equals 15 residues. The CDR3 nucleotides read TGTGCCAGCAGTGATAGCGAAAGGTCCTACAATGAGCAGTTCTTC. Its protein is CASSDSERSYNEQFF.

On this clone itself: A junction boundary mismatches the germline segment, possibly from a read error. This chain links TRBV15 with TRBJ2-7; the match to TRBD2 covers 11 bases. The CDR3 totals 16 residues. Germline assignment: CDR1 LNHNV and CDR2 YYDKDF (reference sequence). The CDR3 sequence is CATSREVAGGRYKQYF. CDR3 in DNA: TGTGCCACCAGCAGAGAGGTAGCGGGGGGGCGCTACAAGCAGTACTTC. The full variable domain, with the rest looked up from reference TRBV15 and TRBJ2-7, is DAMVIQNPRYQVTQFGKPVTLSCSQTLNHNVMYWYQQKSSQAPKLLFHYYDKDFNNEADTPDNFQSRRPNTSFCFLDIRSPGLGDTAMYLCATSREVAGGRYKQYFGPGTRLTVT.

For the CDR3, the DNA is TGTGCCCTCACCAGGGGCAGTATGAACACTGAAGCTTTCTTT. Translation gives CALTRGSMNTEAFF. The chain is built from TRBV6-1 and TRBJ1-1; weak D call: TRBD1 (6 bases). The V end lost 11 bases, the J end lost 0 bases, and 16 bases lay between the germline ends. Germline CDR1 MNHNS, CDR2 SASEGT. The CDR3 consists of 14 residues.

The chain employs TRBV2 and TRBJ2-7, with 12 bases matching TRBD1. The CDR3 length is 14 residues. CDR1 SNHLY and CDR2 FYNNEI come from the germline V gene. V shed 8 bases, J shed 7 bases, and the junction held 9 bases outside the gene matches. The CDR3 sequence: CASGDRGRVGEQYF. The CDR3 DNA reads as TGTGCCAGCGGGGACAGGGGGCGAGTAGGAGAGCAGTACTTC.

The CDR3 DNA sequence: TGTGCCAGCAGCTTAGCACTTCCAGATACGCAGTATTTT. Translating it yields CASSLALPDTQYF. The V and J genes are TRBV7-6 and TRBJ2-3; no clear D. V was shortened by 0 bases and J by 4 bases, with 5 bases between the two germline ends. The CDR3 contains 13 residues. In germline, CDR1 is SGHVS, CDR2 FNYEAQ.